The 25 T cell receptor beta chains below come from one sample, sequenced in a study of identical twins. MiXCR, applied by TCRdb to the 5' RACE reads, yields one record per CDR3 protein. The top ten clones hold 2.9% of a sample with about 470,000 distinct CDR3 sequences, 20% to 25% of them seen once. Separately, the same data were catalogued under a study of T cells expressing NK-cell markers.

The specimen was CD4+ T cells sorted from blood. The origin of the receptors is a woman in her late teens or twenties in good health.

The V call is TRBV28, the J call TRBJ2-1; unclear D gene. Between the trimmed V and J ends, which lost 3 bases and 9 bases, there was a span of 12 bases. The CDR3 runs 13 residues. Germline V CDR1 and CDR2: MDHEN, SYDVKM. The CDR3, as DNA: TGTGCCAGCAGTTTCGGCCCGGTCAGTGAGCAGTTCTTC. Protein: CASSFGPVSEQFF.

V and J are TRBV7-8 and TRBJ2-2, with 11 bases that match TRBD2. The CDR3 is 19 amino acids. The V gene end was trimmed by 4 bases and the J gene end by 3 bases; junction bases not matched to a gene: 13. The germline gives CDR1 SGHVS, CDR2 FQNEAQ. Here the CDR3 DNA reads TGTGCCAGCAGCTCCGGGAAGACTAGCGGGGCGGGGGACACCGGGGAGCTGTTTTTT. The encoded protein is CASSSGKTSGAGDTGELFF.

The V call is TRBV4-3, the J call TRBJ2-1; D call uncertain. Trimming took off 0 bases at V and 11 bases at J, with 11 bases between the two ends. Germline CDR1 LGHNA, CDR2 YSLEER. The CDR3 totals 13 residues. The CDR3 DNA sequence: TGCGCCAGCAGCCAAGATAGGTCCGGAAAGCAGTTCTTC. Amino acids: CASSQDRSGKQFF.

This clonotype occurred a few times. This chain connects TRBV20-1 to TRBJ2-5; D ambiguous. Looked up from germline, CDR1 is DFQATT and CDR2 is SNEGSKA (reference sequence). The CDR3 consists of 13 residues. V dropped 2 bases and J dropped 3 bases, with 10 bases sitting between them. For the CDR3, the DNA is TGCAGTGCTAGACCTGCGACGGAAGAGACCCAGTACTTC. Translated: CSARPATEETQYF.

This clonotype has a handful of counts. The V and J genes are TRBV5-1 and TRBJ2-2, with D perhaps matching TRBD1 (6 bases). In germline, CDR1 is SGHRS, CDR2 YFSETQ. The V gene lost 5 bases and the J gene lost 4 bases, with 12 bases spanning the gap. This CDR3 has 14 residues. The DNA of the CDR3 is TGCGCCAGCAGTCCCGCAGGGGCCACCGGGGAGCTGTTTTTT. Protein product: CASSPAGATGELFF. The whole variable domain, filled in from reference TRBV5-1 and TRBJ2-2, reads KAGVTQTPRYLIKTRGQQVTLSCSPISGHRSVSWYQQTPGQGLQFLFEYFSETQRNKGNFPGRFSGRQFSNSRSEMNVSTLELGDSALYLCASSPAGATGELFFGEGSRLTVL.

The chain couples TRBV12-2 to TRBJ1-1; the tabulated D call, TRBD1, remains unverified against the DNA. TRBV12-2 is noted as a pseudogene. The CDR3 spans 14 residues. For the CDR3, the DNA is TGTGCAAGTCGCTTAGCGCCCAGGGTACCTGAAGCTTTCTTT. The encoded protein is CASRLAPRVPEAFF.

The V gene is TRBV7-9, the J gene TRBJ2-7, with D possibly being TRBD1 (6 bases). The CDR3 is 16 amino acids. The V gene lost 5 bases and the J gene lost 4 bases, with 21 bases spanning the gap. Germline loops: CDR1 SEHNR, CDR2 FQNEAQ (reference sequence). The CDR3 loop reads CASSPRFGTRGYEQYF. The CDR3 DNA is TGTGCCAGCAGCCCCAGGTTCGGGACGAGGGGGTACGAGCAGTACTTC.

V is TRBV2 and J is TRBJ1-4; D gene uncertain. This CDR3 region has 13 residues. V lost 6 bases to trimming and J lost 12 bases, with 17 bases between them. The germline V gene encodes CDR1 SNHLY and CDR2 FYNNEI. As DNA, the CDR3 is TGTGCCAGCAGCCAAGGCACGAGGGTGGAACTGTTTTTT. This encodes CASSQGTRVELFF.

The chain is built from TRBV5-1 and TRBJ2-7, with TRBD1 matching over 9 bases. CDR3 length: 15 residues. V lost 3 bases, J lost 3 bases, and 7 bases stayed unmatched. Looked up from germline, CDR1 is SGHRS and CDR2 is YFSETQ. The CDR3: CASSWGDRDLYEQYF. CDR3 coding DNA: TGCGCCAGCAGCTGGGGGGACAGGGATCTCTACGAGCAGTACTTC.

This clonotype turned up a few times. V and J are TRBV7-9 and TRBJ1-6, with D possibly matching TRBD1 (6 bases). CDR1 and CDR2 (germline): SEHNR, FQNEAQ (reference sequence). Deletions cut 10 bases from V and 7 bases from J, with 17 bases between. This CDR3 has 14 amino acids. Here the CDR3 DNA reads TGTGCCACCCAGGCCGGACAGCAAAATTCACCCCTCCACTTT. It specifies CATQAGQQNSPLHF.

The chain employs TRBV20-1 and TRBJ1-1; D possibly corresponds to TRBD1 (6 bases). The CDR3 covers 12 residues. V lost 5 bases to trimming and J lost 1 base, with 8 bases between them. Per germline, CDR1 DFQATT and CDR2 SNEGSKA (reference sequence). The CDR3 reads CSAYRENTEAFF. CDR3 coding DNA: TGCAGTGCTTACAGGGAGAACACTGAAGCTTTCTTT.

The CDR3, as DNA: TGCGCCAGCAGCTTACCGGGACAACGTCTGGACTATGGCTACACCTTC. This sequence encodes CASSLPGQRLDYGYTF. This chain connects TRBV5-1 to TRBJ1-2, with D perhaps matching TRBD1 (6 bases). This CDR3 is 16 amino acids long. CDR1 and CDR2 from the germline V gene are SGHRS and YFSETQ. Between the trimmed V and J ends, which lost 2 bases and 3 bases, there was a span of 17 bases.

This clonotype was counted only a few times. The V call is TRBV20-1, the J call TRBJ2-7, with D unclear. The CDR3 runs 11 residues. Trimming shortened V by 0 bases and J by 6 bases, and 6 bases separated the two germline ends. CDR1 and CDR2 from the germline V gene are DFQATT and SNEGSKA (reference sequence). CDR3 DNA: TGCAGTGCTAGAGATAGTCCCGAGCAGTACTTC. This translates into CSARDSPEQYF.

The chain recombines TRBV12-3 or TRBV12-4 with TRBJ1-5; D unresolved. V lost 4 bases and J 8 bases, leaving 9 bases between the germline ends. The CDR3 consists of 12 residues. The CDR3 region has the DNA TGTGCCAGCAGTTCGGGGTTTGAGCCCCAGCATTTT. This translates into CASSSGFEPQHF.

This clonotype came up a few times. As DNA, the CDR3 is TGTGCCAGCAGCTTGTTCACAGGGATCGGGACCCAGTACTTC. As protein: CASSLFTGIGTQYF. V and J are TRBV5-5 and TRBJ2-5; tentatively, D is TRBD1 (6 bases). Deletions cut 1 base from V and 7 bases from J, with 14 bases between. Germline V gene data show CDR1 as SGHKS and CDR2 as YYEKEE (reference sequence). The CDR3 has 14 residues.

This clonotype was seen many times. This CDR3 is CSVSSGSTDTQYF. The CDR3 coding sequence is TGCAGCGTCTCTAGCGGTAGCACAGATACGCAGTATTTT. The V gene is TRBV29-1, the J gene TRBJ2-3, with TRBD2 matching 7 bases. The V gene's germline CDR1 is SQVTM and CDR2 ANQGSEA. The CDR3 is 13 residues long. V was pared by 6 bases and J by 0 bases, with 3 bases of the junction left unmatched.

The chain combines TRBV27 with TRBJ2-1; 11 bases match TRBD2. V lost 5 bases to trimming and J lost 9 bases; unmatched junction nucleotides: 15. The CDR3 extends over 17 amino acids. Germline CDR1 reads MNHEY; CDR2 reads SMNVEV (reference sequence). As DNA, the CDR3 is TGTGCCAGCAGTCGATCACGAACTAGCGGGAGAAGAGGTGAGCAGTTCTTC. Protein product: CASSRSRTSGRRGEQFF.

This clonotype has only a few counts. This chain uses TRBV10-1 with TRBJ2-1; 7 nucleotides agree with TRBD2. The trim removed 9 bases at V and 1 base at J, leaving 15 bases unmatched. This CDR3 region has 17 residues. The germline V gene encodes CDR1 WNHNN and CDR2 SYGVQD (reference sequence). CDR3 loop: CASSYGGSVISYNEQFF. The CDR3 region has the DNA TGCGCCAGTTCATACGGCGGGAGTGTTATTTCCTACAATGAGCAGTTCTTC.

The chain is built from TRBV11-2 and TRBJ2-7; no reliable D call. The length of the CDR3 is 14 residues. Trimming stripped 2 bases from V and 0 bases from J, with 8 bases between. Looked up from germline, CDR1 is SGHAT and CDR2 is FQNNGV. CDR3 sequence (DNA): TGTGCCAGCAGCTTACACGAGAACTCCTACGAGCAGTACTTC. It specifies CASSLHENSYEQYF. Full variable domain (outside the CDR3, taken from reference TRBV11-2 and TRBJ2-7): EAGVAQSPRYKIIEKRQSVAFWCNPISGHATLYWYQQILGQGPKLLIQFQNNGVVDDSQLPKDRFSAERLKGVDSTLKIQPAKLEDSAVYLCASSLHENSYEQYFGPGTRLTVT.

The V gene is TRBV9, the J gene TRBJ2-5, with D perhaps given as TRBD1 or TRBD2 (5 bases each). V lost 3 bases and J 5 bases, leaving 8 bases between the germline ends. There are 12 residues in the CDR3. CDR1 SGDLS and CDR2 YYNGEE come from the germline V gene. The CDR3 sequence: CASSEGEETQYF. The CDR3 DNA is TGTGCCAGCAGCGAAGGGGAGGAGACCCAGTACTTC.

This clonotype was seen a handful of times. The chain employs TRBV6-5 and TRBJ1-6, with 9 bases identical to TRBD1. Trimming cost V 2 bases and J 6 bases; bases outside gene matches: 2. The CDR3 is 15 amino acids. Germline CDR1 MNHEY, CDR2 SVGAGI. The CDR3, as DNA: TGTGCCAGCAGTTACAGGACAGGGGCTAATTCACCCCTCCACTTT. Encoded protein: CASSYRTGANSPLHF.

This chain links TRBV5-1 with TRBJ1-6; 7 bases line up with TRBD1. The CDR3 spans 15 residues. V lost 1 base to trimming and J lost 7 bases; unmatched junction nucleotides: 5. Germline values: CDR1 SGHRS, CDR2 YFSETQ. The CDR3 coding sequence is TGCGCCAGCAGCTTGATGACAGGGAGCAATTCACCCCTCCACTTT. Amino acid sequence: CASSLMTGSNSPLHF.

This chain connects TRBV6-2 or TRBV6-3 to TRBJ1-1; TRBD1 might be the D (5 bases). Looked up from germline, CDR1 is MNHEY and CDR2 is SVGEGT. With 2 bases removed from V and 0 bases from J, the gap between germline ends came to 10 bases. There are 15 residues in the CDR3. The CDR3 loop reads CASSYIGTVNTEAFF. The CDR3 region has the DNA TGTGCCAGCAGTTACATCGGGACGGTGAACACTGAAGCTTTCTTT.

In this sample, this clonotype turned up a few times. J is TRBJ2-1 and V is TRBV6-1; no clear D gene. The CDR3 is 14 residues long. Trimming removed 5 bases at V and 1 base at J, with 9 bases between. Germline values: CDR1 MNHNS, CDR2 SASEGT. The CDR3 nucleotides are TGTGCCAGCAGTATGCAGCCTTCCTACAATGAGCAGTTCTTC. Encoded protein: CASSMQPSYNEQFF.

The genes are TRBV10-3 and TRBJ1-5; 8 bases agree with TRBD1. Unmatched junction bases numbered 6, after V lost 11 bases and J lost 3 bases. The germline gives CDR1 ENHRY, CDR2 SYGVKD. This CDR3 is built from 13 residues. The DNA of the CDR3 is TGTGCCTCCGCAGGGGGCCTCAATCAGCCCCAGCATTTT. As protein: CASAGGLNQPQHF.